Listed here are 5 T cell receptor beta chains from one sample, sequenced in a study of glioma-infiltrating T cells. TCR alpha and beta CDR3 regions were amplified from RNA using iRepertoire nested multiplex PCR. MiXCR, applied by TCRdb to the multiplex PCR reads, yields one record per CDR3 protein. The sample consists of 160,000 or so distinct CDR3 sequences, approximately 40% of them appearing once. The material sequenced was glioma tissue, nonneoplastic brain tissue, or PBMCs (not recorded which). These receptors were obtained from a human donor with low-grade glioma or glioblastoma, undergoing nonglioma brain surgery, or in good health (not recorded which).

Only a few counts were recorded for this clonotype. The chain combines TRBV5-1 with TRBJ2-3; 12 nucleotides align to TRBD2. Germline-derived CDR1 and CDR2 are SGHRS and YFSETQ. CDR3 length: 16 amino acids. After removal of 6 bases from V and 2 bases from J, the junction contained 7 bases not matched to a gene. This CDR3 reads CASIPGTSGSTDTQYF. Written as DNA, the CDR3 is TGCGCCAGCATCCCAGGGACTAGCGGGTCCACAGATACGCAGTATTTT.

The chain recombines TRBV18 with TRBJ2-7; D remains ambiguous. The CDR3 consists of 14 residues. The V gene lost 2 bases and the J gene lost 5 bases, with 13 bases spanning the gap. Germline loops: CDR1 KGHSH, CDR2 LQKENI. The CDR3 DNA is TGTGCCAGCTCACCAACAATAGAAAACGACGAGCAGTACTTC. This encodes CASSPTIENDEQYF.

In this sample, this clonotype turned up many times. V gene TRBV4-1 combines with J gene TRBJ2-5; D call uncertain. The germline gives CDR1 MGHRA, CDR2 YSYEKL. The V and J ends lost 0 bases and 5 bases respectively, with 4 bases between them. The CDR3 has 12 amino acids. CDR3 loop: CASSQDEETQYF. Here the CDR3 DNA reads TGCGCCAGCAGCCAAGATGAGGAGACCCAGTACTTC.

With regard to this clonotype: One base away lies a much larger clone, so this may be a sequencing read error. This chain connects TRBV5-4 to TRBJ2-3; D is ambiguous. The CDR3 covers 16 residues. The germline V gene encodes CDR1 SGHNT and CDR2 YYREEE (reference sequence). The V and J ends lost 4 bases and 2 bases respectively, with 17 bases between them. The CDR3: CASSPSFALFTDTQYF. The DNA for the CDR3 is TGTGCCAGCAGCCCCTCCTTTGCCCTCTTCACAGATACGCAGTATTTT.

The chain carries TRBV20-1 and TRBJ2-1; D may be TRBD2 (6 bases). V lost 5 bases and J 4 bases, leaving 12 bases between the germline ends. This CDR3 has 13 amino acids. The V gene's germline CDR1 is DFQATT and CDR2 SNEGSKA (reference sequence). As DNA, the CDR3 is TGCAGTGCTGTCGGGGGTTTTTACAATGAGCAGTTCTTC. Amino acid sequence: CSAVGGFYNEQFF.